The 24 T cell receptor beta chains listed next were all sequenced from one sample in a study of blood T cell repertoires in COVID-19. TCRdb keeps only in-frame clones here, not all; method: immunoSEQ multiplex PCR. This sample carries 130,000 or so clones, around nine tenths of them seen once, and the ten largest clones take more than 2%. Sequenced: peripheral blood. Receptor source: a woman aged 45-65 years with acute or convalescent COVID-19.

The J gene is TRBJ1-3, the V gene TRBV6-5; tentative D call: TRBD1 (5 bases). Germline V gives CDR1 MNHEY, CDR2 SVGAGI. The CDR3 totals 12 residues. Deletions cut 6 bases from V and 2 bases from J, with 5 bases between. CDR3 sequence reads: CASSRAGNTIYF. DNA of the CDR3: TGTGCCAGCAGCAGGGCTGGAAACACCATATATTTT.

This sequence joins TRBV7-9 and TRBJ2-1, with 13 bases matching TRBD2. The CDR3 consists of 15 residues. Germline V lookup: CDR1 SEHNR, CDR2 FQNEAQ (reference sequence). V trimming: 6 bases; J trimming: 7 bases; junction bases outside the gene matches: 6. The CDR3 nucleotides read TGTGCCAGCAGATCGCCGGGACTAGCGGGGAATGAGCAGTTCTTC. This gives the protein CASRSPGLAGNEQFF.

This rearrangement joins TRBV6-6 to TRBJ1-2, with a tentative D call TRBD1 (6 bases). This CDR3 has 11 residues. Germline-derived CDR1 and CDR2 are MNHNY and SVGAGI (reference sequence). The germline V and J ends were trimmed by 8 bases and 6 bases, with 10 bases remaining between them. CDR3 bases: TGTGCCAGCGAACAGGGAGATGGCTACACCTTC. It specifies CASEQGDGYTF.

The genes are TRBV29-1 and TRBJ2-1; possibly TRBD1 for D (5 bases). The V end lost 5 bases, the J end lost 12 bases, and 20 bases lay between the germline ends. The CDR3 covers 13 residues. Germline CDR1 is SQVTM and CDR2 is ANQGSEA. CDR3 residues: CSVYSDSRVRQFF. CDR3 DNA: TGCAGCGTTTACTCCGACTCCAGGGTCAGGCAGTTCTTC.

This clone was observed once. This rearrangement joins TRBV3-1 (or the pseudogene TRBV3-2) to TRBJ1-5, with TRBD1 identical over 9 bases. Germline assignment: CDR1 LGHDT and CDR2 YNNKEL (reference sequence). With 0 bases clipped from V and 9 bases from J, the junction kept 6 bases outside the gene matches. The length of the CDR3 is 15 residues. In DNA, the CDR3 is TGTGCCAGCAGCCAAGAAGGGACAGGGAAGTCGCCCCAGCATTTT. Protein product: CASSQEGTGKSPQHF.

The chain carries TRBV29-1 and TRBJ1-2, with TRBD1 identical over 7 bases. Germline V gene data show CDR1 as SQVTM and CDR2 as ANQGSEA. Unmatched junction bases numbered 10, after V lost 7 bases and J lost 8 bases. The CDR3 is made up of 12 amino acids. CDR3 residues: CSADYRGPGYTF. The CDR3 DNA reads as TGCAGCGCCGACTACAGGGGACCAGGCTACACCTTC.

This clone was counted a single time. This chain joins TRBV10-1 and TRBJ1-1; no clear D. This CDR3 region has 13 residues. V was pared by 7 bases and J by 5 bases, with 14 bases between. The germline V gene has CDR1 WNHNN and CDR2 SYGVQD (reference sequence). In DNA, the CDR3 is TGCGCCAGCACCCGAGAGCCCAGGACTGAAGCTTTCTTT. Its translation is CASTREPRTEAFF.

This chain links TRBV7-9 with TRBJ1-2; D ambiguous. Germline CDR1 is SEHNR and CDR2 is FQNEAQ (reference sequence). Trimming shortened V by 2 bases and J by 7 bases, and 11 bases separated the two germline ends. The length of the CDR3 is 13 residues. The CDR3 loop reads CASSLLQESGYTF. The CDR3 DNA follows: TGTGCCAGCAGCTTACTGCAGGAAAGTGGCTACACCTTC.

This clone was observed a handful of times. The V gene is TRBV7-2, the J gene TRBJ2-1; tentative D call: TRBD1 (6 bases). This CDR3 spans 15 amino acids. V gave up 1 base and J gave up 8 bases, with 15 bases separating them. Germline V lookup: CDR1 SGHTA, CDR2 FQGNSA. The CDR3 coding sequence is TGTGCCAGCAGCTTAGTGGTCAGGGGTTACGATGAGCAGTTCTTC. Translated, it gives CASSLVVRGYDEQFF. Complete variable domain (other parts from reference TRBV7-2 and TRBJ2-1): GAGVSQSPSNKVTEKGKDVELRCDPISGHTALYWYRQSLGQGLEFLIYFQGNSAPDKSGLPSDRFSAERTGGSVSTLTIQRTQQEDSAVYLCASSLVVRGYDEQFFGPGTRLTVL.

CDR3 nucleotide sequence: TGTGCCAGCAGCGTAGCGGGAATTAATAATTCACCCCTCCACTTT. Translating it yields CASSVAGINNSPLHF. This rearrangement joins TRBV9 to TRBJ1-6; D gene uncertain. The V end was cut by 0 bases, the J end by 5 bases, with 9 bases between. From germline, CDR1 is SGDLS and CDR2 YYNGEE. The CDR3 has 15 amino acids.

V and J are TRBV11-3 and TRBJ2-1; D call uncertain. The CDR3 is made up of 15 amino acids. V gave up 4 bases and J gave up 0 bases, with 10 bases separating them. Germline V gene sequence: CDR1 SGHNT, CDR2 YENEEA. CDR3 bases: TGTGCCAGCAGCTCATCGATGAGCTCCTACAATGAGCAGTTCTTC. It codes for CASSSSMSSYNEQFF.

The sample holds one count of this clone. V is TRBV7-9 and J is TRBJ1-6, with 10 bases identical to TRBD1. The CDR3 totals 14 residues. V shed 1 base, J shed 15 bases, and the junction held 6 bases outside the gene matches. Germline CDR1 and CDR2: SEHNR and FQNEAQ (reference sequence). The CDR3 reads CASSLGGQGTVLHF. The CDR3 DNA is TGTGCCAGCAGCTTAGGGGGACAGGGGACAGTCCTCCACTTT.

The chain recombines TRBV6-5 with TRBJ1-6; D not resolved. The CDR3 runs 15 residues. The V end lost 2 bases, the J end lost 0 bases, and 5 bases lay between the germline ends. From germline, CDR1 is MNHEY and CDR2 SVGAGI. The CDR3 sequence is CASSYGSSYNSPLHF. CDR3 in DNA: TGTGCCAGCAGTTACGGGAGCTCCTATAATTCACCCCTCCACTTT.

The J gene is TRBJ1-1, the V gene TRBV30, with 9 bases that match TRBD1. CDR3 size: 14 residues. After removal of 5 bases from V and 1 base from J, the junction contained 5 bases not matched to a gene. Germline CDR1 and CDR2: GTSNPN and SVGIG (reference sequence). As DNA, the CDR3 is TGTGCCTGGGGGGACAGGGTTTGGAACACTGAAGCTTTCTTT. Encoded protein: CAWGDRVWNTEAFF.

This chain uses TRBV5-5 with TRBJ1-2, with a possible D match to TRBD1 (5 bases). The V gene lost 3 bases and the J gene lost 2 bases, with 11 bases spanning the gap. CDR1 is SGHKS and CDR2 is YYEKEE in the germline V gene (reference sequence). This CDR3 has 14 residues. CDR3 DNA sequence: TGTGCCAGCAGCTATCTGGGGGGAAACTATGGCTACACCTTC. Translated: CASSYLGGNYGYTF.

The gene calls are TRBV4-2 and TRBJ1-2; possibly TRBD1 for D (6 bases). V shed 0 bases and J shed 3 bases, with 17 bases lying between them. This CDR3 spans 17 amino acids. Germline loops: CDR1 LGHNA, CDR2 YNFKEQ. The CDR3 sequence is CASSQEDSAGEYYGYTF. DNA of the CDR3: TGTGCCAGCAGCCAAGAGGACAGCGCAGGGGAGTACTATGGCTACACCTTC.

The chain combines TRBV24-1 with TRBJ1-2, with D tentatively TRBD1 (5 bases). The CDR3 sequence is 14 residues long. Deletions cut 7 bases from V and 5 bases from J, with 16 bases between. CDR1 is KGHDR, CDR2 SFDVKD, per germline. The CDR3 DNA sequence: TGTGCCACCAGCCCTGACCCAGGGCCTTATGGCTACACCTTC. Amino acids: CATSPDPGPYGYTF.

This clone was recorded once. V gene TRBV13 combines with J gene TRBJ1-2; TRBD1 agrees at 11 bases. The CDR3 runs 16 residues. The trim removed 5 bases at V and 8 bases at J, leaving 13 bases unmatched. Germline V gives CDR1 PRHDT, CDR2 FYEKMQ (reference sequence). In DNA form, the CDR3 reads TGTGCCAGCAGCAACTCTGGACAGGGGGCTGTAGGAGGCTACACCTTC. This gives the protein CASSNSGQGAVGGYTF.

The J gene is TRBJ1-2, the V gene TRBV7-2, with TRBD1 as a possible D gene (5 bases). The CDR3 contains 14 residues. CDR1 and CDR2 (germline): SGHTA, FQGNSA. Between the trimmed V and J ends, which lost 6 bases and 6 bases, there was a span of 17 bases. CDR3 DNA: TGTGCCAGCAGATCAACCAGGGCCTTGGATGGCTACACCTTC. As protein: CASRSTRALDGYTF.

DNA of the CDR3: TGTGCCAGCAGTCCGAACCCAGGACAGTCCCACGGCTACACCTTC. This sequence encodes CASSPNPGQSHGYTF. The rearrangement links TRBV6-5 to TRBJ1-2, with D possibly TRBD1 on 6 matching bases. Looked up from germline, CDR1 is MNHEY and CDR2 is SVGAGI. With 5 bases removed from V and 8 bases from J, the gap between germline ends came to 21 bases. The length of the CDR3 is 15 residues.

V is TRBV7-2 and J is TRBJ1-2; no definite D call. Germline CDR1 SGHTA, CDR2 FQGNSA. Trimming took 6 bases from V and 0 from J, leaving 11 bases between them. CDR3 length: 14 residues. CDR3 DNA sequence: TGTGCCAGCAGGGTGACCGACTCTAACTATGGCTACACCTTC. Protein product: CASRVTDSNYGYTF.

This chain joins TRBV7-8 and TRBJ2-1, with 7 bases identical to TRBD2. With V trimmed by 5 bases and J by 7 bases, 2 bases remained unmatched. The CDR3 extends over 12 amino acids. Germline CDR1 and CDR2: SGHVS and FQNEAQ. The CDR3 is CASSRSGNEQFF. The CDR3 DNA follows: TGTGCCAGCAGCCGTAGCGGGAATGAGCAGTTCTTC.

The V call is TRBV11-3, the J call TRBJ2-5; 12 nucleotides agree with TRBD2. Trimming at V came to 6 bases and at J to 4 bases, leaving 15 bases not matched to a gene. The CDR3 consists of 18 residues. From germline, CDR1 is SGHNT and CDR2 YENEEA. CDR3 region: CASSPPPGRLAGAETQYF. DNA for the CDR3: TGTGCCAGCAGTCCCCCCCCCGGAAGACTAGCGGGGGCAGAGACCCAGTACTTC.

The chain is built from TRBV19 and TRBJ2-5, with 9 bases that match TRBD2. CDR3 length: 14 residues. Germline assignment: CDR1 LNHDA and CDR2 SQIVND (reference sequence). J lost 4 bases, V lost 7 bases, and 7 bases had no gene match. As DNA, the CDR3 is TGTGCCAGTACGAGCGGGGGGTCTTCAGAGACCCAGTACTTC. Translation: CASTSGGSSETQYF.